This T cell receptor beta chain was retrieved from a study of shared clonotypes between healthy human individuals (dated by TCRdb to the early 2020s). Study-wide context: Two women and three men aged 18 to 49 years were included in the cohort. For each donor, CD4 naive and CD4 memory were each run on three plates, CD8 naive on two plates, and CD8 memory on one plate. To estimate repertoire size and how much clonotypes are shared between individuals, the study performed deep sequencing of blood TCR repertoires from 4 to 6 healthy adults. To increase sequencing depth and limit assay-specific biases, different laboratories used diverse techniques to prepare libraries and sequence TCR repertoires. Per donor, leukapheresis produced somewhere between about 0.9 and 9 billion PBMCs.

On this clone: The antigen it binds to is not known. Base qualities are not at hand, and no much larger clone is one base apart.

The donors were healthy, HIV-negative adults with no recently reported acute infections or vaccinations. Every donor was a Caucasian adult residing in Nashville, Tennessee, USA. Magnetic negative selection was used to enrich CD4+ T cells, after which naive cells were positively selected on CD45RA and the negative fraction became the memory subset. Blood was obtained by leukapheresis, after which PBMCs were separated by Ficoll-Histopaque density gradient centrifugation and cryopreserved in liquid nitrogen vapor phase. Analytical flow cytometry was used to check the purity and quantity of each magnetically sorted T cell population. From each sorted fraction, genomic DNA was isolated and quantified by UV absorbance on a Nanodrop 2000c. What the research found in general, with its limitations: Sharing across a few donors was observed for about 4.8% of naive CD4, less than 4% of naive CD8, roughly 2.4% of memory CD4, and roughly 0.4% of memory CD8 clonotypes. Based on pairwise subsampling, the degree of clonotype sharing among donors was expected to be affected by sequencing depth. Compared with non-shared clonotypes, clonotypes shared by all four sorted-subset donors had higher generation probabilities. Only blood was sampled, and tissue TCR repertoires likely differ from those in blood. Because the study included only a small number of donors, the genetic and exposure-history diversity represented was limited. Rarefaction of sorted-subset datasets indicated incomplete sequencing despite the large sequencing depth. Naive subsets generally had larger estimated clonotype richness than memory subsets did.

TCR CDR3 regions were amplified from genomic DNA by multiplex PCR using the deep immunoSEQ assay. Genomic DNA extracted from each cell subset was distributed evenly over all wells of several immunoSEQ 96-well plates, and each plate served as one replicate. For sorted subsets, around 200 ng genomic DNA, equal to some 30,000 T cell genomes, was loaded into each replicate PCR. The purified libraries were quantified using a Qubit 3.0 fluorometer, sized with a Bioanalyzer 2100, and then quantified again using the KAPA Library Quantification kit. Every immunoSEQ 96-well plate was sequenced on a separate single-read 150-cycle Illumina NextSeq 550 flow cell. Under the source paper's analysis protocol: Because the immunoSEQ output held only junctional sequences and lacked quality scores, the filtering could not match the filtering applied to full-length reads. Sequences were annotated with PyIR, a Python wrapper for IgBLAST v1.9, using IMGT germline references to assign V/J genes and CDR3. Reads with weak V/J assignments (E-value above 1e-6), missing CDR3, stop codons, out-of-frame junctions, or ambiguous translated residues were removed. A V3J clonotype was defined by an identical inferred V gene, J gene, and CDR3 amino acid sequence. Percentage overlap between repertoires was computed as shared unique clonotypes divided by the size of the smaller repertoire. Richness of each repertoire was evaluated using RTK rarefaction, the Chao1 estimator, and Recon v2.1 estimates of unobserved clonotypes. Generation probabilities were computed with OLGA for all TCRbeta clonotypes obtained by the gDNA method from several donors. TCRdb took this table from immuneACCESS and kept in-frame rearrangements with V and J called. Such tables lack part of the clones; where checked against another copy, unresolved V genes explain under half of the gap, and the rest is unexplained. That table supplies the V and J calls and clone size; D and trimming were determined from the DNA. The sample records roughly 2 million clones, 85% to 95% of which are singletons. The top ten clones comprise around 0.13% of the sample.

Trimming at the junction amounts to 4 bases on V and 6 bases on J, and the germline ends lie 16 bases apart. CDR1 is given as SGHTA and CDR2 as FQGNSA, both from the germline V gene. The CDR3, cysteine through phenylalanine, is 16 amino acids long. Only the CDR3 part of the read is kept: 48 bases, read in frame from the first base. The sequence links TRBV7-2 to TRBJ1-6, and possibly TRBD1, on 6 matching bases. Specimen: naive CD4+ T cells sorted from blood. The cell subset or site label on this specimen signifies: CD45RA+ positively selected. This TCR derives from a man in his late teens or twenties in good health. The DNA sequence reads TGTGCCAGCAGCTCGCCCCCCGACAGGATTAATTCACCCCTCCACTTT. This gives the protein CASSSPPDRINSPLHF. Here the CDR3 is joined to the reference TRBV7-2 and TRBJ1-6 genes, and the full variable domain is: GAGVSQSPSNKVTEKGKDVELRCDPISGHTALYWYRQSLGQGLEFLIYFQGNSAPDKSGLPSDRFSAERTGGSVSTLTIQRTQQEDSAVYLCASSSPPDRINSPLHFGNGTRLTVT.